The 17 T cell receptor beta chains presented below share a single source sample, sequenced in a study of CXCR3-negative and CXCR3-positive naive CD8 T cells. The authors prepared UMI-labeled TRB cDNA libraries by 5' RACE. TCRdb re-called the 5' RACE reads and catalogs CDR3 proteins one per entry, DNA excluded. This sample contains around 140,000 distinct CDR3 sequences. Material for sequencing was naive CXCR3- CD8+ T cells from blood. Subset meaning: CD45RO-CCR7+CD27+CD95- naive CD8+ T cells lacking CXCR3 (TNR3-). These receptors were collected from a human donor in good health. Some clones in this sample may be carry-over from other donors' samples.

The chain carries TRBV11-2 and TRBJ2-2; TCRdb lists TRBD1, though no DNA is available to test this call. Germline V gives CDR1 SGHAT, CDR2 FQNNGV. The CDR3 has 16 amino acids. The CDR3 is CASSHLGTANTEELFF.

The rearrangement uses TRBV6-5 and TRBJ2-3; the D gene TCRdb calls, TRBD1, cannot be checked with no DNA. Germline V gene data show CDR1 as MNHEY and CDR2 as SVGAGI. The CDR3 runs to 12 residues. CDR3 sequence reads: CASGPQADTQYF.

V gene TRBV6-1 combines with J gene TRBJ1-1; as DNA is missing, the TRBD1 call by TCRdb cannot be tested. CDR1 MNHNS and CDR2 SASEGT come from the germline V gene. This CDR3 is built from 15 residues. CDR3 loop: CASSIRTILNTEAFF.

The chain employs TRBV3-1 and TRBJ2-2; TCRdb calls TRBD2, which cannot be checked without DNA. The CDR3 is made up of 15 amino acids. CDR1 LGHDT and CDR2 YNNKEL come from the germline V gene (reference sequence). CDR3 region: CASSQGLAGSGELFF.

The chain uses TRBV28 and TRBJ2-3; the D call from TCRdb, TRBD2, cannot be confirmed without DNA. CDR1 is MDHEN, CDR2 SYDVKM, per germline. The CDR3 is 17 amino acids. The CDR3: CASSFGLAGVSADTQYF.

The genes are TRBV7-3 and TRBJ2-5; TCRdb reports TRBD1, a call that lacks DNA to check it against. CDR1 is SGHTA and CDR2 is FQGTGA in the germline V gene. This CDR3 is 14 amino acids long. CDR3 sequence reads: CASSLTGGQETQYF.

This rearrangement joins TRBV9 to TRBJ2-1; TCRdb returns TRBD1, unconfirmable since there is no DNA. The germline gives CDR1 SGDLS, CDR2 YYNGEE. This CDR3 spans 17 amino acids. CDR3 sequence reads: CASSVDAGGFLYNEQFF.

V usage is TRBV11-2 and J usage is TRBJ2-7; TCRdb returns TRBD1, unconfirmable since there is no DNA. The CDR3 is 16 amino acids. Germline values: CDR1 SGHAT, CDR2 FQNNGV. This CDR3 is CASSFDPGTGINEQYF.

This sequence joins TRBV15 and TRBJ2-3; there is no DNA to check the TCRdb D call of TRBD2. Germline lookup yields CDR1 LNHNV and CDR2 YYDKDF (reference sequence). The CDR3 covers 14 residues. This chain's CDR3 is CATSPQRGSDTQYF.

The J gene is TRBJ2-2, the V gene TRBV25-1; the TCRdb call, TRBD1, lacks DNA for checking. The CDR3 is 16 residues long. Germline V gene data show CDR1 as MGHDK and CDR2 as SYGVNS. This chain's CDR3 is CASRNPGQGLAGELFF.

The rearrangement joins TRBV6-6 to TRBJ2-3; TCRdb indicates TRBD1, and absent DNA this call remains unverified. This CDR3 comprises 15 residues. CDR1 and CDR2 from the germline V gene are MNHNY and SVGAGI (reference sequence). CDR3 sequence reads: CASSPGTASVDTQYF.

The chain joins TRBV12-3 or TRBV12-4 to TRBJ2-1; TCRdb proposes TRBD1, but this gene call is untestable without DNA. The CDR3 has 11 residues. CDR3 protein: CASSPGQGAFF.

J is TRBJ1-2 and V is TRBV5-1; TCRdb reports TRBD1, a call that lacks DNA to check it against. The germline V gene encodes CDR1 SGHRS and CDR2 YFSETQ. The CDR3 extends over 15 amino acids. The chain's CDR3 is CASSFSGTPNYGYTF.

This sequence joins TRBV7-9 and TRBJ2-7; the TCRdb D gene call, TRBD2, has no DNA to confirm it. Looked up from germline, CDR1 is SEHNR and CDR2 is FQNEAQ (reference sequence). The CDR3 covers 17 residues. The CDR3 protein is CASSLTGLADPFYEQYF.

The chain employs TRBV7-9 and TRBJ2-3. This CDR3 region has 14 residues. Looked up from germline, CDR1 is SEHNR and CDR2 is FQNEAQ (reference sequence). The CDR3 loop reads CASSFTTRTDTQYF.

V and J are TRBV14 and TRBJ1-2; as DNA is missing, the TRBD1 call by TCRdb cannot be tested. CDR1 and CDR2 (germline): SGHDN, FVKESK. The length of the CDR3 is 16 residues. CDR3 protein: CASSQSDRGTFYGYTF.

V gene TRBV29-1 combines with J gene TRBJ2-1; the TCRdb call, TRBD1, lacks DNA for checking. The CDR3 loop spans 13 amino acids. Germline V lookup: CDR1 SQVTM, CDR2 ANQGSEA. The CDR3: CSVETDSLYLQFF.